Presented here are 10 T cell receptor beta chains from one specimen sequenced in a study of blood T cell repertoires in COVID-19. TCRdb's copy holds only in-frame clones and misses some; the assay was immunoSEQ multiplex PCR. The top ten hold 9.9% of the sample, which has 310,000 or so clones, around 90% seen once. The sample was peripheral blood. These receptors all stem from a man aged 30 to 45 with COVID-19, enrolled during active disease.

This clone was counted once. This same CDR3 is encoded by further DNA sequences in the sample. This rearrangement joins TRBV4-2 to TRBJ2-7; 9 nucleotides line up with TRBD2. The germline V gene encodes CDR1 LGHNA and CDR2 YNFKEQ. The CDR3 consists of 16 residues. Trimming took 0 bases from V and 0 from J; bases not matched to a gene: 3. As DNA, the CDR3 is TGTGCCAGCAGCCAAGAGCTAGCGGGGAACTCCTACGAGCAGTACTTC. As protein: CASSQELAGNSYEQYF.

CDR3 DNA sequence: TGTGCCAGCAGCTTAGATCCCCAGGGGAGCTATGGCTACACCTTC. It specifies CASSLDPQGSYGYTF. V usage is TRBV11-2 and J usage is TRBJ1-2; TRBD1 is a possible D gene (6 bases). The CDR3 extends over 15 amino acids. V lost 0 bases, J lost 4 bases, and 12 bases lay in between. Per the germline V gene, CDR1 is SGHAT and CDR2 is FQNNGV.

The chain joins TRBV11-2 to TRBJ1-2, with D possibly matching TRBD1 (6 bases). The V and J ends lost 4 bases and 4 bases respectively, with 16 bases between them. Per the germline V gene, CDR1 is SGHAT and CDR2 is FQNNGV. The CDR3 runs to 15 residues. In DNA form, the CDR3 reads TGTGCCAGCAGCTCGTCAAACTCAGGGGTCTATGGCTACACCTTC. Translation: CASSSSNSGVYGYTF. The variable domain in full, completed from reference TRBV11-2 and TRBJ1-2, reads EAGVAQSPRYKIIEKRQSVAFWCNPISGHATLYWYQQILGQGPKLLIQFQNNGVVDDSQLPKDRFSAERLKGVDSTLKIQPAKLEDSAVYLCASSSSNSGVYGYTFGSGTRLTVV.

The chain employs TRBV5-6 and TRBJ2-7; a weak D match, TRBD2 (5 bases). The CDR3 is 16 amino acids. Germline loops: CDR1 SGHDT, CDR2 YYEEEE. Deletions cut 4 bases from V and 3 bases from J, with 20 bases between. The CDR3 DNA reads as TGTGCCAGCAGCCCCCTGGTCCTCGGAGGTGGCTACGAGCAGTACTTC. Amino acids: CASSPLVLGGGYEQYF.

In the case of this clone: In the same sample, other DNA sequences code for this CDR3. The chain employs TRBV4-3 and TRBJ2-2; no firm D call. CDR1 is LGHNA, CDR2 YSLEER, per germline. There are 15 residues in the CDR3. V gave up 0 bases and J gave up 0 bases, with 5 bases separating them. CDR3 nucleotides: TGCGCCAGCAGCCAAGATCGAGCGAACACCGGGGAGCTGTTTTTT. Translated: CASSQDRANTGELFF.

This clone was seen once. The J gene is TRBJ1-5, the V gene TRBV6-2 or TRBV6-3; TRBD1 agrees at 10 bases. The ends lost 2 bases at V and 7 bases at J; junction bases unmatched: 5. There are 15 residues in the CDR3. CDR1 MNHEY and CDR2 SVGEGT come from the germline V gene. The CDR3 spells CASSYKDRGEQPQHF. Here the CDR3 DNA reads TGTGCCAGCAGTTACAAGGACAGGGGGGAACAGCCCCAGCATTTT.

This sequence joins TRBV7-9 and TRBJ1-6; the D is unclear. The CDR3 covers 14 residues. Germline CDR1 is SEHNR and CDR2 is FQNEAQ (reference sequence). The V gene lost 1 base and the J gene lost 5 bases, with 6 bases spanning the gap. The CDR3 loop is CASSLGGNNSPLHF. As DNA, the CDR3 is TGTGCCAGCAGCTTAGGAGGAAATAATTCACCCCTCCACTTT.

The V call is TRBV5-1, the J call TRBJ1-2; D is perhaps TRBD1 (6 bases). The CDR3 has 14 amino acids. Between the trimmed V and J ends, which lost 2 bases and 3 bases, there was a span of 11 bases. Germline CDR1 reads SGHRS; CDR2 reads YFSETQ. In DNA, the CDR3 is TGCGCCAGCAGCTTTTCGGACAGCTACTATGGCTACACCTTC. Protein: CASSFSDSYYGYTF. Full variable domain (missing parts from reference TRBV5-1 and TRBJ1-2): KAGVTQTPRYLIKTRGQQVTLSCSPISGHRSVSWYQQTPGQGLQFLFEYFSETQRNKGNFPGRFSGRQFSNSRSEMNVSTLELGDSALYLCASSFSDSYYGYTFGSGTRLTVV.

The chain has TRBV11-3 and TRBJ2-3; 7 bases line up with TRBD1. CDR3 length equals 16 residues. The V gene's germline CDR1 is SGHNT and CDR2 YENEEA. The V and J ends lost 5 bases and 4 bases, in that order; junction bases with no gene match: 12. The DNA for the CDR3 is TGTGCCAGCAGCGTTAATGGGCGACAGGGCCCAGATACGCAGTATTTT. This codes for CASSVNGRQGPDTQYF.

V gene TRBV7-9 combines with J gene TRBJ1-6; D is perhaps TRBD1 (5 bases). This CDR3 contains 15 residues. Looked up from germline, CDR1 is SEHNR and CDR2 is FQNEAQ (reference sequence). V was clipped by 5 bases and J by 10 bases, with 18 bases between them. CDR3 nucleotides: TGTGCCAGCAGCGGGGGGAGGGGCGCAGAGTCACCCCTCCACTTT. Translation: CASSGGRGAESPLHF.